This is a list of T cell receptor beta chains from one sample in a study of CD8 T cells in Susac syndrome. TCRdb reanalysed the immunoSEQ multiplex PCR reads using MiXCR and keeps one entry per CDR3 protein. The sample shows about 300,000 distinct CDR3 sequences, about 85% of them seen only once. Sample: CD8+ T cells from PBMCs. The source is a human donor with multiple sclerosis. Both conserved end residues are part of each CDR3. The size field is filled for only some rows; it gives once, few, many or a size class.

v_gene,abundance,CDR3aa
TRBV20-1,.,CSARGRNNEQFF
TRBV29-1,.,CSVVNSRNEQFF
TRBV7-3,.,CASSVGLADTQYF
TRBV28,.,CASSPRSREGKAFF
TRBV30,.,CAWSVPDRRSYEQYF
TRBV7-7,.,CASSLSQREGEQFF
TRBV28,.,CASRLSPGFYSNQPQHF
TRBV12-3/TRBV12-4,.,CASRAPGRRDTEAFF
TRBV9,.,CASSVWESADTQYF
TRBV7-9,.,CASRGQGSTEAFF
TRBV4-1,.,CASSQGQKGEAFF
TRBV7-9,.,CASSWRLAGQDNEQFF
TRBV21-1,.,CASSKERREAHEQFF
TRBV3-1,.,CASSQDPRFGEQFF
TRBV11-2,.,CASSLGDLDYEQYF
TRBV13,.,CASSHGRGNQPQHF
TRBV6-1,.,CASSETRLAGGPHNEQFF
TRBV6-5,few,CASSYSGSSHEQYF
TRBV28,.,CASSFSRQPQHF
TRBV11-2,.,CASSLGSGGANTGELFF
TRBV6-1,.,CASINTGTGPTEAFF
TRBV20-1,once,CSAREGQGEWEQFF
TRBV20-1,.,CSASPRRTSGRAINIQYF
TRBV9,.,CASSVGSAGGGTDTQYF
TRBV6-5,.,CAIQGETGELFF
TRBV25-1,.,CASTLSGTSGTDTQYF
TRBV12-3/TRBV12-4,.,CASGAESSYNEQFF
TRBV12-3/TRBV12-4,.,CASRFLAGVGNEQFF
TRBV28,.,CASSHRGLNTIYF
TRBV6-1,.,CASSGTSRPYNEQFF
TRBV23-1,.,CASSPVVPTQGKDQETQYF
TRBV7-8,.,CASSLAWEDTQYF